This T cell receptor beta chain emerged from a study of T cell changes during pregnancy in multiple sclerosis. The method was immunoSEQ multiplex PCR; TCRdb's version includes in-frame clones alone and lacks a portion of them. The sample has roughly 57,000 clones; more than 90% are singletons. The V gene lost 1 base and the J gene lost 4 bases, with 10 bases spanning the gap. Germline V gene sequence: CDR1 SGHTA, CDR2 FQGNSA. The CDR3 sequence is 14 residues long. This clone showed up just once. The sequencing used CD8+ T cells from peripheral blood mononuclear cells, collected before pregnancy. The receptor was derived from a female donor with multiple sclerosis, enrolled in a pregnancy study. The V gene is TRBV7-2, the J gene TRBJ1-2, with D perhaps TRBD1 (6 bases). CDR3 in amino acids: CASSLGTASYGYTF. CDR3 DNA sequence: TGTGCCAGCAGCTTAGGGACAGCTTCCTATGGCTACACCTTC.